The 25 T cell receptor beta chains presented below share a single source sample, sequenced in a study of beta chain features in type 1 diabetes. The whole isolated RNA underwent reverse transcription, so sequencing captured expressed TCRB transcripts. Assay: immunoSEQ multiplex PCR; the TCRdb copy retains only in-frame clones and omits some. In the table there are 300,000 to 350,000 clones, 7% to 9% of which are singletons. The specimen sequenced was central memory CD4+ T cells from blood. Every receptor here comes from a woman under 30 in good health.

At least ten counts were recorded for this clone. The J gene is TRBJ2-3, the V gene TRBV7-9; no reliable D call. The CDR3 consists of 12 residues. The germline V and J ends were trimmed by 5 bases and 0 bases, with 3 bases remaining between them. The germline CDR1 and CDR2 sequences are SEHNR and FQNEAQ (reference sequence). CDR3 amino acids: CASSISTDTQYF. As DNA, the CDR3 is TGTGCCAGCAGCATCAGCACAGATACGCAGTATTTT.

The CDR3 is CASSVALASGSVEQFF. CDR3 DNA: TGTGCCAGCAGCGTAGCTTTGGCTAGCGGGAGTGTTGAGCAGTTCTTC. The rearrangement links TRBV9 to TRBJ2-1; 10 nucleotides line up with TRBD2. This CDR3 spans 16 amino acids. V lost 0 bases to trimming and J lost 9 bases; unmatched junction nucleotides: 9. Looked up from germline, CDR1 is SGDLS and CDR2 is YYNGEE.

This clone was counted between two and nine times. The rearrangement uses TRBV27 and TRBJ1-5; possible D gene TRBD1, 6 bases. CDR1 MNHEY and CDR2 SMNVEV come from the germline V gene (reference sequence). Trimming took 3 bases from V and 4 from J, leaving 13 bases between them. The CDR3 runs 15 residues. The CDR3 DNA sequence: TGTGCCAGCAGTTTGGGGGCTCCGGGAAATCAGCCCCAGCATTTT. Translation gives CASSLGAPGNQPQHF.

This clone was counted between two and nine times. The chain is built from TRBV27 and TRBJ2-7, with D uncertain. The germline V gene has CDR1 MNHEY and CDR2 SMNVEV (reference sequence). Trimming left V 5 bases short and J 2 bases short, with 16 bases between. This CDR3 contains 15 residues. The CDR3 nucleotides read TGTGCCAGCAGTCCCCGGTTAGGGTTGGCCTACGAGCAGTACTTC. It encodes CASSPRLGLAYEQYF.

The rearrangement joins TRBV2 to TRBJ1-2, with D possibly matching TRBD1 (6 bases). The CDR3 is made up of 12 amino acids. Trimming shortened V by 6 bases and J by 6 bases, and 11 bases separated the two germline ends. Germline V gene sequence: CDR1 SNHLY, CDR2 FYNNEI. The CDR3 is CASSRQVNGYTF. Written as DNA, the CDR3 is TGTGCCAGCAGCCGACAGGTCAATGGCTACACCTTC.

This clone was seen a handful of times. The chain employs TRBV7-9 and TRBJ2-3; D may be TRBD2 (5 bases). Germline V gene sequence: CDR1 SEHNR, CDR2 FQNEAQ (reference sequence). V lost 11 bases, J lost 2 bases, and 11 bases lay in between. The CDR3 length is 12 residues. The CDR3 reads CAGSYDTDTQYF. CDR3 DNA: TGTGCCGGGAGTTACGACACAGATACGCAGTATTTT.

This clone was counted many times. The J gene is TRBJ2-7, the V gene TRBV9; 9 bases line up with TRBD2. Germline CDR1 is SGDLS and CDR2 is YYNGEE. The V gene end was trimmed by 0 bases and the J gene end by 3 bases; junction bases not matched to a gene: 1. This CDR3 has 14 amino acids. The CDR3 nucleotides read TGTGCCAGCAGCGTAGGACTAGCGGACTACGAGCAGTACTTC. It specifies CASSVGLADYEQYF.

The chain carries TRBV15 and TRBJ2-7; perhaps TRBD2 as D (5 bases). Looked up from germline, CDR1 is LNHNV and CDR2 is YYDKDF (reference sequence). Trimming took off 0 bases at V and 5 bases at J, with 11 bases between the two ends. CDR3 length: 14 amino acids. This chain's CDR3 is CATSRELVSHEQYF. The CDR3 DNA is TGTGCCACCAGCAGAGAACTAGTTTCCCACGAGCAGTACTTC.

This clone was seen a few times. The chain has TRBV6-5 and TRBJ2-7, with 8 bases matching TRBD1. Per germline, CDR1 MNHEY and CDR2 SVGAGI. V dropped 8 bases and J dropped 1; count of bases not matched to a gene: 10. There are 15 residues in the CDR3. The CDR3 is CASGPYGQGSYEQYF. The CDR3, as DNA: TGTGCCAGCGGCCCCTACGGACAGGGATCCTACGAGCAGTACTTC.

This clone was found a few times. This sequence joins TRBV27 and TRBJ1-2, with D perhaps matching TRBD1 (6 bases). V gave up 0 bases and J gave up 4 bases, with 15 bases separating them. Germline V gene lookup returns CDR1 MNHEY and CDR2 SMNVEV (reference sequence). The CDR3 contains 16 residues. CDR3 amino acids: CASSLSRRGGTYGYTF. As DNA, the CDR3 is TGTGCCAGCAGTTTATCCAGGAGGGGGGGCACCTATGGCTACACCTTC.

The V call is TRBV7-9, the J call TRBJ2-7; maybe TRBD2 (5 bases). Trimming shortened V by 1 base and J by 4 bases, and 20 bases separated the two germline ends. Germline V gives CDR1 SEHNR, CDR2 FQNEAQ (reference sequence). The CDR3 is made up of 17 amino acids. The CDR3, as DNA: TGTGCCAGCAGCTTAGATCGAGCTAGCCCCAAACATTACGAGCAGTACTTC. Translating it yields CASSLDRASPKHYEQYF.

The table lists this clone with many counts. The chain combines TRBV7-2 with TRBJ2-4, with D perhaps TRBD2 (6 bases). CDR3 length: 14 residues. The germline V gene has CDR1 SGHTA and CDR2 FQGNSA. V was pared by 7 bases and J by 0 bases, with 10 bases between. Here the CDR3 reads CASKEGLAKNIQYF. Here the CDR3 DNA reads TGTGCCAGCAAGGAGGGACTAGCCAAAAACATTCAGTACTTC.

This clone occurred a few times. V gene TRBV28 combines with J gene TRBJ2-7; TRBD2 matches at 11 bases. J was trimmed by 5 bases and V by 6 bases; bases with no gene match: 9. Germline CDR1 MDHEN, CDR2 SYDVKM. CDR3 length equals 15 residues. Here the CDR3 reads CASRGTSGGRDEQYF. The CDR3 DNA is TGTGCCAGCAGAGGGACTAGCGGAGGGAGGGACGAGCAGTACTTC.

Written as DNA, the CDR3 is TGCAGCGCCGAACTGGGACAGCGCCCGGATACGCAGTATTTT. This encodes CSAELGQRPDTQYF. The chain is built from TRBV29-1 and TRBJ2-3; 7 bases line up with TRBD1. Germline CDR1 reads SQVTM; CDR2 reads ANQGSEA. The CDR3 runs 14 residues. V shed 7 bases and J 6 bases; nucleotides not matched to a gene: 13.

This clone was recorded a few times. The rearrangement joins TRBV28 to TRBJ2-7, with D possibly called TRBD1 or TRBD2 (5 bases each). The germline V and J ends were trimmed by 5 bases and 11 bases, with 16 bases remaining between them. Germline V gene sequence: CDR1 MDHEN, CDR2 SYDVKM. This CDR3 comprises 12 residues. The DNA for the CDR3 is TGTGCCAGCAGTGGGGACGGGAAATGGAAGTACTTC. Translating it yields CASSGDGKWKYF.

This rearrangement joins TRBV27 to TRBJ2-5, with D unresolved. The germline V gene encodes CDR1 MNHEY and CDR2 SMNVEV (reference sequence). This CDR3 spans 12 amino acids. Trimming cost V 8 bases and J 5 bases, with 12 bases left between them. CDR3 bases: TGTGCCAGCCGAAGGCTCGAGGAGACCCAGTACTTC. Translation gives CASRRLEETQYF.

This clone occurred a few times. The chain uses TRBV10-3 and TRBJ1-5; D is uncertain. Looked up from germline, CDR1 is ENHRY and CDR2 is SYGVKD. V lost 4 bases to trimming and J lost 2 bases, with 9 bases between them. The CDR3 consists of 14 residues. The CDR3 here is CAISGAPGNQPQHF. The DNA for the CDR3 is TGTGCCATCAGTGGTGCCCCGGGCAATCAGCCCCAGCATTTT.

This clone appeared a few times. The chain couples TRBV5-4 to TRBJ1-2; D is undetermined. This CDR3 has 15 residues. V was pared by 2 bases and J by 0 bases, with 11 bases between. Germline V lookup: CDR1 SGHNT, CDR2 YYREEE (reference sequence). CDR3 residues: CASSFGSLANYGYTF. In DNA, the CDR3 is TGTGCCAGCAGCTTCGGGTCGCTAGCTAACTATGGCTACACCTTC. The full variable domain, completed using reference TRBV5-4 and TRBJ1-2, is ETGVTQSPTHLIKTRGQQVTLRCSSQSGHNTVSWYQQALGQGPQFIFQYYREEENGRGNFPPRFSGLQFPNYSSELNVNALELDDSALYLCASSFGSLANYGYTFGSGTRLTVV.

This sequence joins TRBV20-1 and TRBJ1-4; unclear D gene. CDR3 length: 11 amino acids. The germline V gene has CDR1 DFQATT and CDR2 SNEGSKA (reference sequence). The V end was cut by 4 bases, the J end by 8 bases, with 8 bases between. Here the CDR3 DNA reads TGCAGTGCTATAACCCTCGAAAAACTGTTTTTT. It translates to CSAITLEKLFF.

Only a few counts were recorded for this clone. The V call is TRBV10-2, the J call TRBJ2-3; D is perhaps TRBD1 or TRBD2 (6 bases each). Trimming pared 7 bases from V and 0 bases from J, leaving 11 bases between. CDR3 length: 14 residues. From germline, CDR1 is WSHSY and CDR2 SAAADI. DNA for the CDR3: TGCGCCAGCATAAAGGGGGGAAGCACAGATACGCAGTATTTT. Its translation is CASIKGGSTDTQYF.

The sample holds a few counts of this clone. In DNA, the CDR3 is TGCGCCAGCAGCCACCGCCGAACCTCTGGGGCCAACGTCCTGACTTTC. Encoded protein: CASSHRRTSGANVLTF. This chain connects TRBV4-3 to TRBJ2-6; D uncertain. This CDR3 region has 16 residues. Germline V CDR1 and CDR2: LGHNA, YSLEER. V was trimmed by 3 bases and J by 0 bases, leaving 9 bases between them.

This clone has a handful of counts. The V call is TRBV7-9, the J call TRBJ2-3, with a tentative D call TRBD2 (6 bases). Germline lookup yields CDR1 SEHNR and CDR2 FQNEAQ (reference sequence). The V and J ends lost 5 bases and 3 bases respectively, with 12 bases between them. This CDR3 is built from 14 residues. CDR3 sequence: CASSLVGGTDTQYF. The DNA for the CDR3 is TGTGCCAGCAGCCTGGTTGGGGGGACAGATACGCAGTATTTT.

V is TRBV28 and J is TRBJ1-1; the D gene is possibly TRBD1 (5 bases). Trimming removed 6 bases from V and 3 bases from J, with 17 bases in between. The CDR3 is 15 amino acids. In germline, CDR1 is MDHEN, CDR2 SYDVKM. CDR3 DNA: TGTGCCAGCAGGGGGACGGCGGGATTGTACACTGAAGCTTTCTTT. This codes for CASRGTAGLYTEAFF.

This clone was observed a few times. The chain recombines TRBV9 with TRBJ1-1; no clear D gene. The CDR3 sequence is 13 residues long. The germline gives CDR1 SGDLS, CDR2 YYNGEE. The V gene lost 0 bases and the J gene lost 1 base, with 4 bases spanning the gap. Written as DNA, the CDR3 is TGTGCCAGCAGCGTAGAGGGGAACACTGAAGCTTTCTTT. This translates into CASSVEGNTEAFF.

This chain joins TRBV6-5 and TRBJ2-5; D unresolved. This CDR3 is built from 15 residues. The germline V and J ends were trimmed by 6 bases and 7 bases, with 21 bases remaining between them. Germline values: CDR1 MNHEY, CDR2 SVGAGI. The DNA for the CDR3 is TGTGCCAGCAGGACGGGCCGAGCGTACAAGACGACCCAGTACTTC. Its translation: CASRTGRAYKTTQYF.